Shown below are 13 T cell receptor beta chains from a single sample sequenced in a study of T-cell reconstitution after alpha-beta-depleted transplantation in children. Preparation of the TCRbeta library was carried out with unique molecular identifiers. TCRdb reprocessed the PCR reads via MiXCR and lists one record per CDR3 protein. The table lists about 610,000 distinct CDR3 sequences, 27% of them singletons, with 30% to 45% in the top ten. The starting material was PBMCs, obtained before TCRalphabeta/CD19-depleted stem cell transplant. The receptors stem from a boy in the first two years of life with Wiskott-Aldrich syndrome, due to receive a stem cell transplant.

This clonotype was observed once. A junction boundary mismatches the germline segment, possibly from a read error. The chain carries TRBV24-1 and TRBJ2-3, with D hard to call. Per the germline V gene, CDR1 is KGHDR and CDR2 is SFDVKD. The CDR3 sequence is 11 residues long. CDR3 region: CATSRTDTHYF. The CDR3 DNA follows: TGTGCCACCAGTCGCACAGATACGCATTATTTT.

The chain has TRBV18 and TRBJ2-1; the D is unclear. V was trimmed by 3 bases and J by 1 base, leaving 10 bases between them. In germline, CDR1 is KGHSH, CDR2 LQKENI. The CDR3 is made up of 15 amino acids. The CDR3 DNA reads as TGTGCCAGCTCACCCAGGACGGTTTCCTACAATGAGCAGTTCTTC. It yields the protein CASSPRTVSYNEQFF.

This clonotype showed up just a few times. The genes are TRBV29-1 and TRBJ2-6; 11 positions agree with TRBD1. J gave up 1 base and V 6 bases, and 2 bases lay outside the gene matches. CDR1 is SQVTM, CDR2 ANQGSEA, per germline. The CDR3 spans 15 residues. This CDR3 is CSVGQGDSGANVLTF. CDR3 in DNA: TGCAGCGTGGGACAGGGGGATTCTGGGGCCAACGTCCTGACTTTC.

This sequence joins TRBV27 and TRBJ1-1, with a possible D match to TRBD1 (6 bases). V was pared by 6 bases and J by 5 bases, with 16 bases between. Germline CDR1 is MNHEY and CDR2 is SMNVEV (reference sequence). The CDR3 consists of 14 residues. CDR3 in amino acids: CASRFRGRGTEAFF. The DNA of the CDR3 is TGTGCCAGCAGATTCCGGGGGCGCGGGACTGAAGCTTTCTTT.

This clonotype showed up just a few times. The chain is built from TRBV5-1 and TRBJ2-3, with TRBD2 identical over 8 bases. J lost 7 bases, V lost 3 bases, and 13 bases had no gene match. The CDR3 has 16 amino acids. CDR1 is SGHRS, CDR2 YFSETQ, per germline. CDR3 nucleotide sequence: TGCGCCAGCAGCTCTGGACTAGCAGCCGGCGTGAATACGCAGTATTTT. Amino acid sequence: CASSSGLAAGVNTQYF.

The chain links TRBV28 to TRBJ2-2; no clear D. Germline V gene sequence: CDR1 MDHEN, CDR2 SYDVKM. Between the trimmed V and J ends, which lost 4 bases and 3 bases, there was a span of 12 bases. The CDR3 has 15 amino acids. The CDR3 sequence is CASSSLGTDTGELFF. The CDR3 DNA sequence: TGTGCCAGCAGTTCGTTGGGTACCGACACCGGGGAGCTGTTTTTT.

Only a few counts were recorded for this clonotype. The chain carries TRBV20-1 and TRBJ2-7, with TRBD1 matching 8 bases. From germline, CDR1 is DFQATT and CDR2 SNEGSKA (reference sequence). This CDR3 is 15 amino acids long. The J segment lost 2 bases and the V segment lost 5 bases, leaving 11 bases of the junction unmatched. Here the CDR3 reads CSAPDRGNPPYEQYF. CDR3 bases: TGCAGTGCTCCAGACAGGGGCAATCCTCCCTACGAGCAGTACTTC.

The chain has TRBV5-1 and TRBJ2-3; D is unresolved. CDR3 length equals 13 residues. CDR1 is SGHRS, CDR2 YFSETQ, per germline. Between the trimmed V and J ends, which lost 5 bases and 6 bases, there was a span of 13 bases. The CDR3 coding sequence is TGCGCCAGCAGTACCGAGGTTCTTGATACGCAGTATTTT. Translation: CASSTEVLDTQYF. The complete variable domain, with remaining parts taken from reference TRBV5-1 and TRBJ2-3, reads KAGVTQTPRYLIKTRGQQVTLSCSPISGHRSVSWYQQTPGQGLQFLFEYFSETQRNKGNFPGRFSGRQFSNSRSEMNVSTLELGDSALYLCASSTEVLDTQYFGPGTRLTVL.

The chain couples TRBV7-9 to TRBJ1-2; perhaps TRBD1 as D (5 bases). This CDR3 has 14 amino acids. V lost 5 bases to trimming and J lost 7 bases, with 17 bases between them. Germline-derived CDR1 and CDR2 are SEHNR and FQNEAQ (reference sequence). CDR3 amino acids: CASSLTQGSGGYTF. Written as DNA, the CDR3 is TGTGCCAGCAGCCTAACTCAGGGTTCTGGTGGCTACACCTTC.

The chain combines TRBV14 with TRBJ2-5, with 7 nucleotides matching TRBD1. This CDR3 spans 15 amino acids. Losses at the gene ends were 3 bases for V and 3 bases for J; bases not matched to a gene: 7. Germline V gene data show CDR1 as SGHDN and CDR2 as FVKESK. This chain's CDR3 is CASSHRQGRKETQYF. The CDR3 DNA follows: TGTGCCAGCAGCCACCGACAGGGACGAAAAGAGACCCAGTACTTC.

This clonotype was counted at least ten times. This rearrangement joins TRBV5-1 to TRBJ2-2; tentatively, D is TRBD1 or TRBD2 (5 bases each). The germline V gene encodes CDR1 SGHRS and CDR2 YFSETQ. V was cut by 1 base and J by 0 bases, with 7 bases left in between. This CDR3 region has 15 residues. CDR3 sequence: CASSLLGANTGELFF. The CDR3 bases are TGCGCCAGCAGCTTGTTGGGGGCGAACACCGGGGAGCTGTTTTTT.

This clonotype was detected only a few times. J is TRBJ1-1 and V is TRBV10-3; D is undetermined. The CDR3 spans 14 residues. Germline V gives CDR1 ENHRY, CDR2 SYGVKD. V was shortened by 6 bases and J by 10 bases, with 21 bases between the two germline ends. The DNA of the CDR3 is TGTGCCATCAGAACCACCCCTCAGACGGGTGTAGCTTTCTTT. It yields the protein CAIRTTPQTGVAFF.

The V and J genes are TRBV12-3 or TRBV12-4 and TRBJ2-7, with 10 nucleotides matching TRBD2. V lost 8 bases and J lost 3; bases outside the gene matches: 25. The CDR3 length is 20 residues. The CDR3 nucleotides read TGTGCCAGCTCCCGTGTTTTTGGACACCTTGGACTAGCGGCTCTCTACGAGCAGTACTTC. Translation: CASSRVFGHLGLAALYEQYF.